These 2 T cell receptor beta chains were all obtained from the same sample, sequenced in a study of CD8 T cells in Susac syndrome. Random hexamers primed reverse transcription of roughly 0.5 to 1 ug RNA. TCRdb processed the immunoSEQ multiplex PCR reads anew with MiXCR; each CDR3 protein has one entry. The table includes about 120,000 distinct CDR3 sequences, less than 95% detected once. The sequenced material came from CD8+ T cells from PBMCs. The receptors derive from a human donor in good health.

This chain uses TRBV7-2 with TRBJ1-1; maybe TRBD1 (5 bases). Deletions cut 4 bases from V and 6 bases from J, with 18 bases between. The germline CDR1 and CDR2 sequences are SGHTA and FQGNSA. The CDR3 runs to 15 residues. The CDR3 spells CASSSEPGQGPEAFF. Written as DNA, the CDR3 is TGTGCCAGCAGCTCCGAGCCCGGCCAGGGCCCTGAAGCTTTCTTT. The full variable domain, rest sourced from reference TRBV7-2 and TRBJ1-1, is GAGVSQSPSNKVTEKGKDVELRCDPISGHTALYWYRQSLGQGLEFLIYFQGNSAPDKSGLPSDRFSAERTGGSVSTLTIQRTQQEDSAVYLCASSSEPGQGPEAFFGQGTRLTVV.

DNA of the CDR3: TGCGCCAGCAGCGGGAGGACTAGCGGGGGTGGCACAGATACGCAGTATTTT. This encodes CASSGRTSGGGTDTQYF. The V gene is TRBV5-1, the J gene TRBJ2-3; the match to TRBD2 covers 13 bases. V gave up 4 bases and J gave up 1 base; unmatched junction bases: 6. The CDR3 runs 17 residues. Germline V gives CDR1 SGHRS, CDR2 YFSETQ.